This record concerns one T cell receptor (beta chain) sequence. What this receptor recognizes is not known. Base qualities are not recorded, but no much larger clone differs from it by a single base. TCRbeta CDR3 regions were amplified from genomic DNA by means of the immunoSEQ Assay, a bias-controlled multiplex PCR. As for the authors' bioinformatics: Within the assay, amplification of reference gene primers was used to estimate how many nucleated cells each sample contained. To quantify the absolute abundance of each unique TCRbeta CDR3 rearrangement, sequence reads were collapsed and filtered. Productive Simpson clonality was computed per sample as the square root of Simpson's diversity index over productive rearrangements. TCRdb took this table from immuneACCESS and kept in-frame rearrangements with V and J called. Such tables lack part of the clones; where checked against another copy, unresolved V genes explain under half of the gap, and the rest is unexplained. V and J calls plus clone size are reproduced from that table; the DNA served to infer D and trimming. This sample has around 300,000 clones in its table, and around 82% of those were observed once. In total, the top ten clones hold approximately 3.1% of the sample.

Whole blood was collected in K2EDTA tubes by collaborating institutions according to the institutions' own protocols. For TCRbeta analysis, collaborators shipped samples as frozen whole blood, isolated PBMCs, or DNA extracted from either of those sample types. The data stem from a study of blood T cell repertoires in COVID-19 (dated by TCRdb to about 2020). About the investigation overall: The collaborator samples originated in the United States, Italy and Spain and spanned the acute and convalescent phases of COVID-19. The material from the prospective study consisted of cDNA or gDNA derived from T cells, B-cell-depleted T cells, or PBMCs. Deeply sampled blood TCRbeta repertoires from subjects exposed to, actively infected with, or recovered from COVID-19 were included in the dataset. The repertoires were released in a freely available public database meant as a resource for research on the immune response to SARS-CoV-2. The samples were drawn from two sources: the first 160 participants of the ongoing ImmuneRACE study, and 1,000 to 1,500 subjects contributed by 6 global collaborators. Sample metadata almost always included a de-identified subject ID, COVID-19 status, age in years and sex. Where available, HLA class I and class II types were obtained from metadata supplied by the sample provider rather than from assay-based typing. The study at large found these results: The amount of clinical and demographic metadata varied by source and participant and was provided uncurated.

V is clipped by 5 bases and J by 7 bases, and the sequence between their germline boundaries is 15 bases long. CDR3 length: 15 amino acids, cysteine to phenylalanine. The CDR3 DNA has 45 bases and is translated from base 1. CDR1 and CDR2 are drawn from the germline V gene: SGHVS, FNYEAQ. This TCR was recovered from a man aged 30 to 39 with active or convalescent COVID-19. Sequencing was done on a sample of peripheral blood. The rearrangement combines TRBV7-6 with TRBJ1-6; the D gene cannot be resolved reliably. The nucleotide sequence is given as TGTGCCAGCAGCCCTCAGCAGGCTTCCAATTCACCCCTCCACTTT. This gives the protein CASSPQQASNSPLHF.